The rows below give T cell receptor beta chains drawn from one sample of a study of patients and donors after allogeneic stem cell transplantation. TCRdb re-derived calls from the RT-PCR reads in MiXCR, one entry per CDR3 protein. The data contain more than 850,000 distinct CDR3 sequences, more than 15% of them seen just once; the ten biggest clones take up 5% to 6.5%. Sequenced input: blood, either unsorted or a sorted T cell fraction (not recorded which). Receptors originate from a human donor who was either an allogeneic HSCT recipient or a stem cell or donor lymphocyte infusion donor (not recorded which). It is not recorded whose cells these are; they may come from a transplant donor. The CDR3 runs from the conserved cysteine through the conserved F or W. A D gene is named only where the DNA matches it firmly.

j_gene,d_gene,v_gene,CDR3aa
TRBJ1-4,.,TRBV4-3,CASSLTRGNEKLFF
TRBJ2-1,TRBD1,TRBV24-1,CATSEWDRPRDNEQFF
TRBJ1-2,TRBD1,TRBV7-8,CASSLQGVANYGYTF
TRBJ2-3,.,TRBV12-3/TRBV12-4,CASSFERGLPDTQYF
TRBJ1-6,.,TRBV24-1,CATSEQGGSPLHF
TRBJ1-5,TRBD1,TRBV6-4,CASSPRQGIIPQHF
TRBJ2-2,TRBD1,TRBV5-6,CASKDRGLGELFF
TRBJ2-1,TRBD2,TRBV3-1,CASSRTSGSMYNEQFF
TRBJ1-3,.,TRBV7-8,CASSLDRVVGASGNTIYF
TRBJ1-2,TRBD1,TRBV24-1,CATSGSGQGTGYTF
TRBJ1-2,.,TRBV29-1,CSAEADYGYTF
TRBJ2-3,TRBD2,TRBV4-1,CASSQEEGLAGRTDTQYF
TRBJ1-5,.,TRBV11-2,CASSLVRIQDSGNQPQHF
TRBJ1-1,.,TRBV20-1,CSARVWQMNTEAFF
TRBJ2-1,TRBD2,TRBV4-3,CASSQGTSYYNEQFF
TRBJ2-1,TRBD2,TRBV11-3,CASSPGGLAGSLGEQFF
TRBJ2-3,.,TRBV12-3/TRBV12-4,CASSLKVGSLADTQYF
TRBJ2-2,.,TRBV3-1,CASSNDWEELFF
TRBJ2-2,.,TRBV5-1,CASSLVAGSAGAGELFF
TRBJ1-6,.,TRBV6-5,CASSYLFRTTAGNSPLHF
TRBJ2-7,.,TRBV25-1,CASSGGAGYTYEQYF
TRBJ1-4,.,TRBV12-3/TRBV12-4,CASSLRVSEKLFF
TRBJ2-7,TRBD1,TRBV4-1,CASSPGTGNVHEQYF
TRBJ2-1,.,TRBV18,CASSPPGRGNEQFF
TRBJ1-1,.,TRBV3-1,CASSRDAKVAEAFF
TRBJ2-1,.,TRBV11-1,CASSLGGLHGENEQFF
TRBJ2-1,TRBD2,TRBV7-2,CASSLGRGGNNEQFF
TRBJ2-7,.,TRBV5-1,CASRPQGGDSSYEQYF
TRBJ2-1,TRBD1,TRBV6-1,CASTRQGAVNEQFF
TRBJ2-2,.,TRBV9,CASSIRTAPGELFF
TRBJ2-1,.,TRBV12-3/TRBV12-4,CASRRDTPRNEQFF
TRBJ2-7,TRBD2,TRBV7-8,CASSPGLAGGDRQYF
TRBJ2-7,.,TRBV23-1,CAYREQYF
TRBJ1-3,.,TRBV27,CASSPRPIGPGNTIYF
TRBJ1-4,.,TRBV5-1,CASSASGGRRGEKLFF
TRBJ1-3,.,TRBV7-2,CASSLQGTGNTIYF
TRBJ2-3,TRBD2,TRBV7-9,CASRPRAGGKRTDTQYF
TRBJ2-5,.,TRBV5-1,CASTHEGFEETQYF
TRBJ1-5,TRBD1,TRBV6-1,CASILGEAGGKPQHF
TRBJ2-5,TRBD2,TRBV7-9,CASSSPRGGPETQYF
TRBJ1-1,.,TRBV10-3,CAISEGRVLMNTEAFF
TRBJ1-1,.,TRBV7-9,CASRAGPHEMNTEAFF
TRBJ2-7,.,TRBV11-1,CASSFATGLYEQYF
TRBJ2-3,.,TRBV20-1,CSARSADRRTDTQYF